This T cell receptor beta chain derives from a study of cytomegalovirus exposure and HLA in healthy donors. This clone was seen more than once but under ten times. As yet, its antigen is unknown. PCR involved 60 Vbeta and 13 Jbeta primers. Produced via immunoSEQ multiplex PCR; TCRdb's table is partial and in-frame only. Of 120,000 or so clones detected, 10% appear once; the ten largest clones hold just over 4.5%. Study observations and caveats: A later analysis showed that HLA-associated TCR beta chains had undergone more clonal expansion than equally common others. Associated with HLA alleles at 0.05 false discovery rate in a later analysis were 16,951 TCR beta sequences. In an earlier analysis, in around 590 donors, most V segments appeared productive either ~90% or ~30% of the time. Exclusion applied to some V segments, including TRBV6-2 and TRBV6-3, as they were indistinguishable.

Trimming stripped 6 bases from V and 5 bases from J, with 17 bases between. The CDR3 is 14 amino acids. Germline CDR1 is WSHSY and CDR2 is SAAADI. Sequenced material: PBMCs. The gene calls are TRBV10-2 and TRBJ2-7, with D tentatively TRBD2 (6 bases). This sequence was found in a woman aged 18-30 years in good health and CMV-seropositive. CDR3 nucleotides: TGCGCCAGCAGGGACGGGACTGCCCCCAACGAGCAGTACTTC. Translating gives CASRDGTAPNEQYF.